Below are 8 T cell receptor beta chains sequenced from a single sample in a study of shared clonotypes between healthy human individuals. Assay: immunoSEQ multiplex PCR; the TCRdb copy retains only in-frame clones and omits some. The sample has hundreds of thousands of clones; approximately 79% are singletons. The specimen sequenced was memory CD4+ T cells sorted from blood. Subset denoted: CD45RA-negative fraction. These receptors were collected from a man aged 25 to 45 in good health.

V is TRBV5-1 and J is TRBJ2-3, with 7 bases lining up with TRBD2. Germline assignment: CDR1 SGHRS and CDR2 YFSETQ. The CDR3 contains 16 residues. V lost 0 bases, J lost 4 bases, and 8 bases stayed unmatched. CDR3 sequence reads: CASSLAGDSGPDTQYF. The CDR3 DNA reads TGCGCCAGCAGCTTGGCTGGGGATAGCGGGCCAGATACGCAGTATTTT.

The chain employs TRBV5-6 and TRBJ1-1; the D is unclear. The CDR3 runs 13 residues. CDR1 and CDR2 from the germline V gene are SGHDT and YYEEEE. Trimming took off 2 bases at V and 5 bases at J, with 10 bases between the two ends. The CDR3 is CASSFTTRTEAFF. CDR3 DNA sequence: TGTGCCAGCAGCTTTACGACTAGGACTGAAGCTTTCTTT.

The V and J genes are TRBV7-9 and TRBJ1-4; 7 bases are a match to TRBD1. The V segment lost 3 bases and the J segment 7 bases; nucleotides outside the gene matches: 11. Germline assignment: CDR1 SEHNR and CDR2 FQNEAQ (reference sequence). The CDR3 consists of 16 residues. The CDR3 here is CASSLGSGDRTEKLFF. In nucleotides, the CDR3 is TGTGCCAGCAGCTTGGGGTCGGGGGACAGAACTGAAAAACTGTTTTTT.

This clone was seen a handful of times. The chain uses TRBV15 and TRBJ1-2; 8 positions agree with TRBD1. With V trimmed by 3 bases and J by 4 bases, 4 bases remained unmatched. CDR3 size: 14 residues. Germline V gene lookup returns CDR1 LNHNV and CDR2 YYDKDF (reference sequence). The CDR3 DNA follows: TGTGCCACCAGCAGGACAGGGGTTGGCTATGGCTACACCTTC. It encodes CATSRTGVGYGYTF.

The rearrangement uses TRBV28 and TRBJ2-7; 10 nucleotides line up with TRBD1. The CDR3 runs 15 residues. Trimming took 3 bases from V and 2 from J; bases not matched to a gene: 4. Germline lookup yields CDR1 MDHEN and CDR2 SYDVKM. The CDR3: CASSFSGQGAYEQYF. The CDR3 DNA follows: TGTGCCAGCAGTTTCTCAGGACAGGGGGCCTACGAGCAGTACTTC.

This clone appeared many times. This chain connects TRBV7-8 to TRBJ2-1; 9 bases align to TRBD2. Germline CDR1 reads SGHVS; CDR2 reads FQNEAQ. V was clipped by 5 bases and J by 6 bases; unmatched bases: 11. The CDR3 is 16 residues long. The CDR3 DNA reads TGTGCCAGCAGCGACCGAGCTAGCGGGATGGGCAATGAGCAGTTCTTC. Protein product: CASSDRASGMGNEQFF.

This chain joins TRBV19 and TRBJ2-3; D might be TRBD1 or TRBD2, each matching 6 bases. Germline V lookup: CDR1 LNHDA, CDR2 SQIVND (reference sequence). This CDR3 is built from 13 residues. V gave up 6 bases and J gave up 6 bases, with 13 bases separating them. CDR3 nucleotide sequence: TGTGCCAGTAGGGGCAGAGGGGGGGATACGCAGTATTTT. Translation: CASRGRGGDTQYF.

The chain carries TRBV7-9 and TRBJ2-3; D is perhaps TRBD2 (5 bases). The CDR3 length is 12 residues. Germline values: CDR1 SEHNR, CDR2 FQNEAQ (reference sequence). Deletions cut 2 bases from V and 8 bases from J, with 8 bases between. The chain's CDR3 is CASSLRRGTQYF. CDR3 sequence (DNA): TGTGCCAGCAGCTTACGTCGGGGTACGCAGTATTTT. Variable domain in full (rest from reference TRBV7-9 and TRBJ2-3): DTGVSQNPRHKITKRGQNVTFRCDPISEHNRLYWYRQTLGQGPEFLTYFQNEAQLEKSRLLSDRFSAERPKGSFSTLEIQRTEQGDSAMYLCASSLRRGTQYFGPGTRLTVL.